Below, 15 T cell receptor beta chains from the same sample are listed, as sequenced in a study of glioma-infiltrating T cells after dendritic cell vaccination (dated by TCRdb to 2016 to 2017). The time point label corresponds to: after dendritic cell vaccination, including at tumor progression/relapse. Library construction relied on the immunoSEQ multiplex PCR assay. TCRdb mirrors the immuneACCESS table, restricted to in-frame sequences. Some clones are absent from its copies; in checked studies, under half trace to an unresolved V gene, and the reason for the others is unknown. The sample contains fewer than 95,000 clones, about 85% of them found a single time. More than 8% of the sample belongs to the ten largest clones. The specimen was blood, collected after dendritic cell vaccination. Receptors were obtained from a human donor with glioblastoma.

The chain employs TRBV5-1 and TRBJ2-1; TRBD2 agrees at 12 bases. J was trimmed by 8 bases and V by 0 bases; bases with no gene match: 9. CDR3 length: 17 amino acids. CDR1 SGHRS and CDR2 YFSETQ come from the germline V gene. CDR3 loop: CASSLEASGGAGDEQFF. CDR3 in DNA: TGCGCCAGCAGCTTGGAGGCTAGCGGGGGGGCTGGCGATGAGCAGTTCTTC.

This clone was observed a few times. V is TRBV6-1 and J is TRBJ2-6; D remains ambiguous. CDR1 MNHNS and CDR2 SASEGT come from the germline V gene. The CDR3 is 15 residues long. Between the trimmed V and J ends, which lost 0 bases and 4 bases, there was a span of 7 bases. The CDR3 region has the DNA TGTGCCAGCAGTGAAGCGTATAGCGGGGCCAACGTCCTGACTTTC. Protein: CASSEAYSGANVLTF.

The chain combines TRBV19 with TRBJ1-2; weak D call: TRBD1 (6 bases). The CDR3 contains 13 residues. The germline V gene has CDR1 LNHDA and CDR2 SQIVND (reference sequence). The V gene lost 7 bases and the J gene lost 4 bases, with 13 bases spanning the gap. CDR3 nucleotides: TGTGCCAGTACCACCGGGACATCCTATGGCTACACCTTC. This encodes CASTTGTSYGYTF.

V is TRBV5-1 and J is TRBJ2-7; D is uncertain. Trimming removed 0 bases from V and 6 bases from J, with 16 bases in between. The CDR3 has 15 residues. Germline V lookup: CDR1 SGHRS, CDR2 YFSETQ. CDR3 amino acids: CASSLEISRGGEQYF. The DNA of the CDR3 is TGCGCCAGCAGCTTGGAGATCTCCCGAGGTGGCGAGCAGTACTTC.

This clone has a handful of counts. The chain uses TRBV19 and TRBJ1-3; D not resolved. Looked up from germline, CDR1 is LNHDA and CDR2 is SQIVND (reference sequence). The CDR3 extends over 14 amino acids. V gave up 2 bases and J gave up 4 bases, with 9 bases separating them. The CDR3 DNA reads TGTGCCAGTAGTATATTCCCAGGAGGAAACACCATATATTTT. Translated: CASSIFPGGNTIYF.

Here the CDR3 reads CASSPGPGNGYTF. CDR3 DNA sequence: TGTGCCAGCAGTCCCGGACCGGGGAATGGCTACACCTTC. The rearrangement joins TRBV5-4 to TRBJ1-2; D ambiguous. The CDR3 runs 13 residues. V lost 5 bases, J lost 6 bases, and 14 bases lay in between. The germline CDR1 and CDR2 sequences are SGHNT and YYREEE (reference sequence).

The chain couples TRBV5-6 to TRBJ2-5, with 8 bases aligning to TRBD1. V lost 4 bases to trimming and J lost 4 bases; unmatched junction nucleotides: 6. The CDR3 loop spans 14 amino acids. The germline gives CDR1 SGHDT, CDR2 YYEEEE. The CDR3 coding sequence is TGTGCCAGCAGCCATCAGGGGGCGCGAGAGACCCAGTACTTC. Amino acid sequence: CASSHQGARETQYF.

V gene TRBV15 combines with J gene TRBJ2-5, with 14 nucleotides matching TRBD2. The germline CDR1 and CDR2 sequences are LNHNV and YYDKDF (reference sequence). The CDR3 length is 18 residues. The trim removed 8 bases at V and 4 bases at J, leaving 15 bases unmatched. Here the CDR3 DNA reads TGTGCCACCGCGCCGGGACTAGCGGGAGTTCTTGCTTTAGAGACCCAGTACTTC. It yields the protein CATAPGLAGVLALETQYF.

V and J are TRBV2 and TRBJ2-5, with 8 nucleotides matching TRBD1. V dropped 6 bases and J dropped 2; count of bases not matched to a gene: 5. CDR1 is SNHLY and CDR2 is FYNNEI in the germline V gene. The CDR3 covers 14 residues. CDR3 in DNA: TGTGCCAGCAGCCGGGACAGGACACAAGAGACCCAGTACTTC. Translation gives CASSRDRTQETQYF.

The V gene is TRBV29-1, the J gene TRBJ2-5; 13 bases are a match to TRBD2. This CDR3 is built from 14 residues. V was clipped by 6 bases and J by 5 bases; unmatched bases: 6. Per germline, CDR1 SQVTM and CDR2 ANQGSEA. The CDR3 DNA reads TGCAGCGTGGGGGGACTAGCGGGAACGGAGACCCAGTACTTC. This encodes CSVGGLAGTETQYF. Complete variable domain (other parts from reference TRBV29-1 and TRBJ2-5): SAVISQKPSRDICQRGTSLTIQCQVDSQVTMMFWYRQQPGQSLTLIATANQGSEATYESGFVIDKFPISRPNLTFSTLTVSNMSPEDSSIYLCSVGGLAGTETQYFGPGTRLLVL.

V and J are TRBV5-1 and TRBJ2-5; TRBD1 is a possible D gene (6 bases). Looked up from germline, CDR1 is SGHRS and CDR2 is YFSETQ. Trimming removed 0 bases at V and 4 bases at J, with 13 bases between. The CDR3 spans 15 residues. In DNA form, the CDR3 reads TGCGCCAGCAGCTTGGCAACAGGGTTTCGAGAGACCCAGTACTTC. As protein: CASSLATGFRETQYF.

The chain combines TRBV10-1 with TRBJ1-5; 8 bases fit TRBD1. From germline, CDR1 is WNHNN and CDR2 SYGVQD (reference sequence). J was trimmed by 0 bases and V by 7 bases; bases with no gene match: 11. The CDR3 is 17 amino acids. The CDR3 DNA sequence: TGCGCCAGCAAAAGACAGGGGCCCGTCTATAGCAATCAGCCCCAGCATTTT. It specifies CASKRQGPVYSNQPQHF.

The chain carries TRBV6-1 and TRBJ2-5; 11 bases line up with TRBD2. Trimming removed 5 bases from V and 4 bases from J; junction bases left unmatched: 6. CDR1 is MNHNS, CDR2 SASEGT, per germline. The CDR3 covers 15 residues. CDR3 loop: CASSILAGERETQYF. CDR3 nucleotides: TGTGCCAGCAGTATACTAGCGGGAGAGCGAGAGACCCAGTACTTC.

Only one count was recorded for this clone. This chain joins TRBV29-1 and TRBJ2-1; 7 bases map to TRBD2. Germline-derived CDR1 and CDR2 are SQVTM and ANQGSEA. Losses at the gene ends were 4 bases for V and 7 bases for J; bases not matched to a gene: 16. The CDR3 spans 16 residues. CDR3 coding DNA: TGCAGCGTTGTATCTTTTCGCGGGAGTCAAGGGAATGAGCAGTTCTTC. Protein: CSVVSFRGSQGNEQFF.

The genes are TRBV28 and TRBJ2-5, with 8 positions matching TRBD1. Germline CDR1 reads MDHEN; CDR2 reads SYDVKM. V lost 3 bases to trimming and J lost 5 bases; unmatched junction nucleotides: 2. The CDR3 has 13 residues. CDR3 loop: CASSFGTGETQYF. The CDR3 DNA reads as TGTGCCAGCAGTTTCGGGACAGGCGAGACCCAGTACTTC. The whole variable domain, filled in from reference TRBV28 and TRBJ2-5, reads DVKVTQSSRYLVKRTGEKVFLECVQDMDHENMFWYRQDPGLGLRLIYFSYDVKMKEKGDIPEGYSVSREKKERFSLILESASTNQTSMYLCASSFGTGETQYFGPGTRLLVL.